These 31 T cell receptor beta chains were all obtained from the same sample, sequenced in a study of blood T cell repertoires in COVID-19 (dated by TCRdb to the early 2020s). The library was obtained by the immunoSEQ multiplex PCR assay. The source is immuneACCESS, and TCRdb retained only in-frame sequences with V and J called. Part of the clones is not carried over; for the studies checked, unresolved V genes explain less than half of this, and the remainder is unexplained. Counted in this sample were about 400,000 clones; about nine tenths of them appeared once. The top ten hold 1.7% of the sample. The sequenced sample consisted of PBMCs or T cells enriched from blood (not recorded which). The receptor set was obtained from a woman aged 30 to 39 who had recovered from COVID-19.

The chain recombines TRBV18 with TRBJ1-5, with 7 bases lining up with TRBD1. The J segment lost 7 bases and the V segment lost 2 bases, leaving 8 bases of the junction unmatched. The CDR3 is 15 residues long. From germline, CDR1 is KGHSH and CDR2 LQKENI. The CDR3: CASSPTGQRGQPQHF. DNA of the CDR3: TGTGCCAGCTCACCAACGGGACAGAGAGGGCAGCCCCAGCATTTT.

The chain carries TRBV24-1 and TRBJ2-7, with 12 bases aligning to TRBD2. The CDR3 sequence is 16 residues long. Germline V gene sequence: CDR1 KGHDR, CDR2 SFDVKD. The J segment lost 3 bases and the V segment lost 5 bases, leaving 7 bases of the junction unmatched. CDR3 amino acids: CATSGGRTSGIYEQYF. Here the CDR3 DNA reads TGTGCCACCAGTGGAGGAAGGACTAGCGGGATCTACGAGCAGTACTTC.

The V and J genes are TRBV19 and TRBJ2-7, with TRBD1 as a possible D gene (8 bases). CDR3 length: 13 residues. Per the germline V gene, CDR1 is LNHDA and CDR2 is SQIVND (reference sequence). The V gene lost 11 bases and the J gene lost 2 bases, with 16 bases spanning the gap. The CDR3 reads CASKQGGTYEQYF. In DNA, the CDR3 is TGTGCCTCAAAACAGGGGGGGACCTACGAGCAGTACTTC.

The chain carries TRBV7-9 and TRBJ2-3, with 8 bases matching TRBD1. Germline V gene lookup returns CDR1 SEHNR and CDR2 FQNEAQ (reference sequence). V lost 3 bases and J lost 4; bases outside the gene matches: 3. This CDR3 contains 14 residues. CDR3: CASSFRGPADTQYF. CDR3 DNA: TGTGCCAGCAGCTTCAGGGGGCCGGCAGATACGCAGTATTTT.

The J gene is TRBJ1-2, the V gene TRBV9, with 7 bases fitting TRBD1. The V and J ends lost 0 bases and 3 bases, in that order; junction bases with no gene match: 29. The germline gives CDR1 SGDLS, CDR2 YYNGEE. The CDR3 covers 23 residues. CDR3 residues: CASSVATGSRPPDRVPLDYGYTF. Written as DNA, the CDR3 is TGTGCCAGCAGCGTAGCTACCGGGTCTCGCCCCCCCGACAGGGTGCCCCTAGACTATGGCTACACCTTC.

This chain connects TRBV11-1 to TRBJ2-3; D ambiguous. Per the germline V gene, CDR1 is SGHAT and CDR2 is FQDESV (reference sequence). V lost 2 bases to trimming and J lost 6 bases, with 15 bases between them. The CDR3 has 15 amino acids. The CDR3 DNA is TGTGCCAGCAGCTTAACCCAGTTACCCCAGGATACGCAGTATTTT. It codes for CASSLTQLPQDTQYF.

This chain uses TRBV5-1 with TRBJ1-1, with 10 bases matching TRBD1. The V and J ends lost 4 bases and 1 base, in that order; junction bases with no gene match: 4. The CDR3 is 15 residues long. The germline gives CDR1 SGHRS, CDR2 YFSETQ. The CDR3 sequence: CASSARDRGNTEAFF. The CDR3 DNA is TGCGCCAGCAGCGCCCGGGACAGGGGGAACACTGAAGCTTTCTTT.

The V gene is TRBV6-5, the J gene TRBJ2-1; maybe TRBD2 (7 bases). The CDR3 totals 15 residues. From germline, CDR1 is MNHEY and CDR2 SVGAGI. V lost 6 bases, J lost 6 bases, and 18 bases lay in between. The CDR3, as DNA: TGTGCCAGCAGGGCACGGGGGGCCAACTTCAATGAGCAGTTCTTC. The encoded protein is CASRARGANFNEQFF.

The rearrangement links TRBV19 to TRBJ1-4, with 7 bases aligning to TRBD1. Germline CDR1 is LNHDA and CDR2 is SQIVND (reference sequence). This CDR3 comprises 16 residues. V trimming: 4 bases; J trimming: 0 bases; junction bases outside the gene matches: 5. The CDR3 coding sequence is TGTGCCAGTAGTACCCATGACAGGGCAACTAATGAAAAACTGTTTTTT. This sequence encodes CASSTHDRATNEKLFF.

This clone has a single count. The chain couples TRBV18 to TRBJ1-1, with TRBD1 as a possible D gene (5 bases). Germline CDR1 and CDR2: KGHSH and LQKENI. The CDR3 has 15 residues. Deletions cut 0 bases from V and 5 bases from J, with 13 bases between. The CDR3 nucleotides read TGTGCCAGCTCACCACCTGCAGGGTGGTGGACTGAAGCTTTCTTT. The encoded protein is CASSPPAGWWTEAFF.

V gene TRBV18 combines with J gene TRBJ1-3; TRBD1 matches 11 bases. This CDR3 has 19 amino acids. V lost 4 bases and J lost 1; bases outside the gene matches: 12. Germline CDR1 reads KGHSH; CDR2 reads LQKENI. CDR3 in DNA: TGTGCCAGCTCACTCGGACAGGGGGCGCGAGGGGCTTCTGGAAACACCATATATTTT. As protein: CASSLGQGARGASGNTIYF.

The V and J genes are TRBV9 and TRBJ1-6, with a weak D call TRBD1 (5 bases). Trimming cost V 0 bases and J 5 bases, with 18 bases left between them. The CDR3 extends over 18 amino acids. CDR1 and CDR2 from the germline V gene are SGDLS and YYNGEE. The DNA of the CDR3 is TGTGCCAGCAGCGTAGCCGTCGGATTTGGGGGGGATAATTCACCCCTCCACTTT. Translation gives CASSVAVGFGGDNSPLHF.

This clone showed up just once. V usage is TRBV29-1 and J usage is TRBJ1-1; 7 bases are shared with TRBD1. V trimming: 5 bases; J trimming: 4 bases; junction bases outside the gene matches: 4. Germline V gene sequence: CDR1 SQVTM, CDR2 ANQGSEA. The CDR3 runs to 12 residues. The CDR3 DNA follows: TGCAGCGTTTCCCAGGGGGGCACTGAAGCTTTCTTT. Its translation is CSVSQGGTEAFF. Combining the CDR3 with reference TRBV29-1 and TRBJ1-1 gives the whole variable domain SAVISQKPSRDICQRGTSLTIQCQVDSQVTMMFWYRQQPGQSLTLIATANQGSEATYESGFVIDKFPISRPNLTFSTLTVSNMSPEDSSIYLCSVSQGGTEAFFGQGTRLTVV.

This clone was counted a few times. This chain links TRBV30 with TRBJ1-2; D possibly corresponds to TRBD1 (5 bases). With 7 bases removed from V and 7 bases from J, the gap between germline ends came to 16 bases. The CDR3 length is 12 residues. The V gene's germline CDR1 is GTSNPN and CDR2 SVGIG (reference sequence). The CDR3 protein is CASTGGGSGYTF. In DNA, the CDR3 is TGTGCCTCTACCGGGGGTGGTAGTGGCTACACCTTC.

The chain joins TRBV5-4 to TRBJ2-1; 10 nucleotides line up with TRBD2. In germline, CDR1 is SGHNT, CDR2 YYREEE (reference sequence). The CDR3 length is 15 residues. Losses at the gene ends were 4 bases for V and 10 bases for J; bases not matched to a gene: 11. CDR3 DNA: TGTGCCAGCAGCCCTAAGCGGGAGGGCCTTTGGGAGCAGTTCTTC. Residues: CASSPKREGLWEQFF.

This clone occurred a few times. CDR3 loop: CASSPGQLFYGYTF. DNA for the CDR3: TGTGCCAGCAGTCCGGGACAGCTTTTCTATGGCTACACCTTC. V gene TRBV6-2 or TRBV6-3 combines with J gene TRBJ1-2, with 7 bases that match TRBD1. This CDR3 contains 14 residues. The V gene end was trimmed by 5 bases and the J gene end by 4 bases; junction bases not matched to a gene: 7. Germline V CDR1 and CDR2: MNHEY, SVGEGT.

The chain joins TRBV4-2 to TRBJ1-1; 8 bases are a match to TRBD1. The J segment lost 1 base and the V segment lost 1 base, leaving 5 bases of the junction unmatched. The CDR3 has 16 residues. The germline gives CDR1 LGHNA, CDR2 YNFKEQ. In nucleotides, the CDR3 is TGTGCCAGCAGCCAAGGCTTGGGGACAGGGAACACTGAAGCTTTCTTT. Translation: CASSQGLGTGNTEAFF.

V and J are TRBV7-2 and TRBJ1-1; perhaps TRBD1 as D (6 bases). Germline V gene lookup returns CDR1 SGHTA and CDR2 FQGNSA. The CDR3 has 15 residues. V lost 1 base and J 1 base, leaving 10 bases between the germline ends. The CDR3 DNA follows: TGTGCCAGCAGCTTAGTTATAGGGGGGAACACTGAAGCTTTCTTT. As protein: CASSLVIGGNTEAFF.

The V call is TRBV28, the J call TRBJ1-6; no firm D call. Germline lookup yields CDR1 MDHEN and CDR2 SYDVKM. The V end lost 6 bases, the J end lost 0 bases, and 15 bases lay between the germline ends. The CDR3 covers 17 residues. The CDR3 spells CASRLIRGSSYNSPLHF. The CDR3 region has the DNA TGTGCCAGCAGACTTATCAGAGGGAGCTCCTATAATTCACCCCTCCACTTT.

The CDR3 region has the DNA TGTGCCAGCAGCGTAGTGCAGGGCTGGGGAAATACGCAGTATTTT. Protein sequence: CASSVVQGWGNTQYF. V usage is TRBV9 and J usage is TRBJ2-3, with a possible D match to TRBD1 (5 bases). The V gene lost 0 bases and the J gene lost 7 bases, with 15 bases spanning the gap. This CDR3 region has 15 residues. Germline assignment: CDR1 SGDLS and CDR2 YYNGEE.

The genes are TRBV5-1 and TRBJ1-6, with D possibly being TRBD1 (6 bases). This CDR3 spans 17 amino acids. Germline V gene data show CDR1 as SGHRS and CDR2 as YFSETQ. V lost 7 bases, J lost 2 bases, and 19 bases lay in between. CDR3 DNA sequence: TGCGCCAGCTCCTCGCCCCCGTGGGGGCCCTATAATTCACCCCTCCACTTT. Encoded protein: CASSSPPWGPYNSPLHF. Supplemented by reference TRBV5-1 and TRBJ1-6, the full variable domain reads KAGVTQTPRYLIKTRGQQVTLSCSPISGHRSVSWYQQTPGQGLQFLFEYFSETQRNKGNFPGRFSGRQFSNSRSEMNVSTLELGDSALYLCASSSPPWGPYNSPLHFGNGTRLTVT.

This clone was detected only once. The rearrangement uses TRBV9 and TRBJ1-2; weak D call: TRBD1 (5 bases). This CDR3 region has 13 residues. V lost 5 bases and J lost 8, with 16 bases in between. Germline V gene data show CDR1 as SGDLS and CDR2 as YYNGEE. The chain's CDR3 is CASRGQGVQGYTF. CDR3 nucleotide sequence: TGTGCCAGCAGAGGGCAGGGCGTTCAAGGCTACACCTTC.

The chain couples TRBV4-1 to TRBJ1-2; 7 bases align to TRBD1. V lost 2 bases, J lost 0 bases, and 6 bases stayed unmatched. The CDR3 length is 16 residues. From germline, CDR1 is MGHRA and CDR2 YSYEKL. For the CDR3, the DNA is TGCGCCAGCAGCCAACACCGGGACAGAGCTAACTATGGCTACACCTTC. As protein: CASSQHRDRANYGYTF.

CDR3 DNA sequence: TGTGCCAGCAGCCCGCTCGGGGTAAATGGCTACACCTTC. This translates into CASSPLGVNGYTF. The chain is built from TRBV7-9 and TRBJ1-2; D remains ambiguous. Germline values: CDR1 SEHNR, CDR2 FQNEAQ (reference sequence). The V and J ends lost 5 bases and 6 bases respectively, with 13 bases between them. The CDR3 consists of 13 residues. Combining the CDR3 with reference TRBV7-9 and TRBJ1-2 gives the whole variable domain DTGVSQNPRHKITKRGQNVTFRCDPISEHNRLYWYRQTLGQGPEFLTYFQNEAQLEKSRLLSDRFSAERPKGSFSTLEIQRTEQGDSAMYLCASSPLGVNGYTFGSGTRLTVV.

The rearrangement links TRBV3-1 (or the pseudogene TRBV3-2) to TRBJ1-1, with D hard to call. This CDR3 has 13 residues. Trimming took off 2 bases at V and 8 bases at J, with 12 bases between the two ends. Per germline, CDR1 LGHDT and CDR2 YNNKEL (reference sequence). CDR3 amino acids: CASSQPQEREAFF. In nucleotides, the CDR3 is TGTGCCAGCAGCCAACCCCAAGAGAGAGAAGCTTTCTTT.

V and J are TRBV7-8 and TRBJ1-4, with D hard to call. Trimming removed 3 bases from V and 10 bases from J, with 9 bases in between. In germline, CDR1 is SGHVS, CDR2 FQNEAQ. The CDR3 is 12 amino acids. This CDR3 is CASSLTFTKLFF. CDR3 DNA sequence: TGTGCCAGCAGCTTGACATTTACAAAACTGTTTTTT.

The genes are TRBV5-4 and TRBJ2-3; tentatively, D is TRBD2 (5 bases). The germline V gene has CDR1 SGHNT and CDR2 YYREEE (reference sequence). The V and J ends lost 2 bases and 0 bases respectively, with 13 bases between them. The length of the CDR3 is 16 residues. CDR3 region: CASSFEARRSTDTQYF. The CDR3, as DNA: TGTGCCAGCAGCTTTGAGGCACGGAGGAGCACAGATACGCAGTATTTT.

V gene TRBV3-1 (or the pseudogene TRBV3-2) combines with J gene TRBJ1-3; D remains unclear. V shed 2 bases and J shed 0 bases, with 5 bases lying between them. Germline loops: CDR1 LGHDT, CDR2 YNNKEL (reference sequence). This CDR3 is built from 14 residues. The CDR3 DNA follows: TGTGCCAGCAGCCAAACATTCTCTGGAAACACCATATATTTT. Its translation: CASSQTFSGNTIYF.

The V gene is TRBV10-3, the J gene TRBJ1-3, with TRBD1 matching 8 bases. Germline lookup yields CDR1 ENHRY and CDR2 SYGVKD. After removal of 3 bases from V and 3 bases from J, the junction contained 4 bases not matched to a gene. The CDR3 has 15 residues. The CDR3 DNA follows: TGTGCCATCAGTGACCAGGGGGCTTTTGGAAACACCATATATTTT. It is translated as CAISDQGAFGNTIYF.

This chain uses TRBV12-3 or TRBV12-4 with TRBJ2-7; D not certain. This CDR3 contains 13 residues. V lost 6 bases and J 0 bases, leaving 9 bases between the germline ends. CDR3 DNA sequence: TGTGCCAGCAGCTCCCCACACTCCTACGAGCAGTACTTC. Its protein is CASSSPHSYEQYF.

The J gene is TRBJ2-7, the V gene TRBV11-3; possibly TRBD2 for D (6 bases). The germline V and J ends were trimmed by 5 bases and 2 bases, with 13 bases remaining between them. There are 14 residues in the CDR3. Looked up from germline, CDR1 is SGHNT and CDR2 is YENEEA. In nucleotides, the CDR3 is TGTGCCAGCAGCCCCCCGGGAGCCCCCTACGAGCAGTACTTC. As protein: CASSPPGAPYEQYF.